This T cell receptor beta chain was sequenced in a study of blood T cell repertoires in COVID-19. For the study at large: Italy, Spain and the United States were the sources of the convalescent and acute COVID-19 samples. The analysed material was cDNA or gDNA that came from T cells, B-cell-depleted T cells, or PBMCs.

All recovered Cohort 3 donors got two negative PCRs, got clearance, or saw symptom resolution. Original analysis: Amplifying reference gene primers gave estimates of nucleated cell counts. Profiled with immunoSEQ multiplex PCR; TCRdb holds only in-frame clones, not every one. V and J calls and clone size are given by that table; D and trimming were obtained from the DNA. The sample lists 250,000 to 400,000 clones; roughly 90% were seen once. The V end lost 1 base, the J end lost 1 base, and 5 bases lay between the germline ends. CDR1 is SNHLY and CDR2 is FYNNEI in the germline V gene. There are 14 residues in the CDR3.

This TCR was sampled from a man between 60 and 75 years old who had recovered from COVID-19. The chain uses TRBV2 and TRBJ1-5; the D gene is possibly TRBD1 (5 bases). Sample: PBMCs or T cells enriched from blood (not recorded which). The CDR3 spells CASSEGTSNQPQHF. The CDR3 nucleotides are TGTGCCAGCAGTGAAGGGACAAGCAATCAGCCCCAGCATTTT.